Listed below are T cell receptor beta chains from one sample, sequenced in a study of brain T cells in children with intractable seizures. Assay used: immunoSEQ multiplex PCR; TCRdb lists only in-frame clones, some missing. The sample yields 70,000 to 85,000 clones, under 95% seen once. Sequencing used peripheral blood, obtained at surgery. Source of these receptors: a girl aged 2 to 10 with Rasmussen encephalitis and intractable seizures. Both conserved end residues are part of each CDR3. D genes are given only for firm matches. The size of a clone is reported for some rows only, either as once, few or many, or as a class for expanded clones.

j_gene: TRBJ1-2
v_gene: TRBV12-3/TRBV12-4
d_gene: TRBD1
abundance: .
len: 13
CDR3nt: TGTGCCAGCAGTTCCAGGGGGACCTATGGCTACACCTTC
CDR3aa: CASSSRGTYGYTF

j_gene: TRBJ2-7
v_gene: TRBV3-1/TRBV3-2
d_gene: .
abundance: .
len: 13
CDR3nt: TGTGCCAGCAGCCAAGCGGCGAGTGGCGAGCAGTACTTC
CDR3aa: CASSQAASGEQYF

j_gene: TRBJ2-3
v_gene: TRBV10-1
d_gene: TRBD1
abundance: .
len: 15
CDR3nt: TGCGCCAGCAGCAAACAGGGGTGGGGGACGGATACGCAGTATTTT
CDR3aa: CASSKQGWGTDTQYF

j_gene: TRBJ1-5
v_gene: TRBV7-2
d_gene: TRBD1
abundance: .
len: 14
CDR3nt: TGTGCCAGCAGCCCTAGGACAGGCCATCAGCCCCAGCATTTT
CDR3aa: CASSPRTGHQPQHF

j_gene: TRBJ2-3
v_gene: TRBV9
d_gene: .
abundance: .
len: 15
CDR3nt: TGTGCCAGCAGCTCAGAGCGGGCCAGCACAGATACGCAGTATTTT
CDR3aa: CASSSERASTDTQYF

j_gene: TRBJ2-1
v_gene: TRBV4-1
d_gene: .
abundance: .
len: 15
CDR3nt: TGCGCCAGCAGCCAACTAGGGGACCCCTACAATGAGCAGTTCTTC
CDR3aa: CASSQLGDPYNEQFF

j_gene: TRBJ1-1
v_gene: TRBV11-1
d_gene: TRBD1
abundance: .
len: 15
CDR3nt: TGTGCCAGCAGCCCGCGGACAGGTATGAACACTGAAGCTTTCTTT
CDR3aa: CASSPRTGMNTEAFF

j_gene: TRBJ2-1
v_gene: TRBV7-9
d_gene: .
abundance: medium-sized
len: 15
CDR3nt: TGTGCCAGCAGCTTAGGAGGAGCTGAGTACAATGAGCAGTTCTTC
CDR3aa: CASSLGGAEYNEQFF

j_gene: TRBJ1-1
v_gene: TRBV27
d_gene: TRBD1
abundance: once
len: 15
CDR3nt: TGTGCCAGCAGGCCAACGACAGGGTCGAACACTGAAGCTTTCTTT
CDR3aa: CASRPTTGSNTEAFF

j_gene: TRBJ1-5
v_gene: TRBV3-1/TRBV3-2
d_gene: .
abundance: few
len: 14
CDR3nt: TGTGCCAGCAGCCAAGACGAGGGTAAGGAGCCCCAGCATTTT
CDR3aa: CASSQDEGKEPQHF

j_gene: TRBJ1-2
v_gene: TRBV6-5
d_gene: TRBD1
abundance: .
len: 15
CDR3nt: TGTGCCAGCAGTTCCCCCAGACAGGGGCTCTATGGCTACACCTTC
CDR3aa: CASSSPRQGLYGYTF

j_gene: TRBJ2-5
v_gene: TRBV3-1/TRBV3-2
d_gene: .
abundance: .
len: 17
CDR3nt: TGTGCCAGCAGCCAAATAGGCTCTGGGGCGAAGCGAGAGACCCAGTACTTC
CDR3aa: CASSQIGSGAKRETQYF

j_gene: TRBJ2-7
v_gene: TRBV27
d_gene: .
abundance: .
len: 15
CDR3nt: TGTGCCAGCAGTCTAGCACAGGGATTACGCTACGAGCAGTACTTC
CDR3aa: CASSLAQGLRYEQYF

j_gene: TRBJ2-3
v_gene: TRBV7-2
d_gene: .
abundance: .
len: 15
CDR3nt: TGTGCCAGCAGCTTAGGGACAGTTAGCACAGATACGCAGTATTTT
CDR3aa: CASSLGTVSTDTQYF

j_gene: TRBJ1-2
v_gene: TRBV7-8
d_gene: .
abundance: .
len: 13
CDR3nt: TGTGCCAGCAGCCCCCGGGACAACTATGGCTACACCTTC
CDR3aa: CASSPRDNYGYTF

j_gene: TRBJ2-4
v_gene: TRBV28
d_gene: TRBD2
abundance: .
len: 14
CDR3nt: TGTGCCAGCAGTTTGGGAGGGAGTGAAAACATTCAGTACTTC
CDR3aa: CASSLGGSENIQYF

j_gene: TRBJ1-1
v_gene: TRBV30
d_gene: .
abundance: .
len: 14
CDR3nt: TGTGCCTGGAGCCTCGGACAGCCGAACACTGAAGCTTTCTTT
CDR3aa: CAWSLGQPNTEAFF

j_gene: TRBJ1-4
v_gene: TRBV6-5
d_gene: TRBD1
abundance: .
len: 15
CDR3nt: TGTGCCAGCAGTCACAACAGGGGGCGCGGTGAAAAACTGTTTTTT
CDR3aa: CASSHNRGRGEKLFF

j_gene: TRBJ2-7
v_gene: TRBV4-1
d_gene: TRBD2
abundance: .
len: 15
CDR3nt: TGCGCCAGCAGCCAAGAGGCGGGGGGACGGTACGAGCAGTACTTC
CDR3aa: CASSQEAGGRYEQYF

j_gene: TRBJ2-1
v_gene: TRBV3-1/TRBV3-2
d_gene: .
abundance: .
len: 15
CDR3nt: TGTGCCAGCAGCCAATACACGACCCCTTGGAATGAGCAGTTCTTC
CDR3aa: CASSQYTTPWNEQFF

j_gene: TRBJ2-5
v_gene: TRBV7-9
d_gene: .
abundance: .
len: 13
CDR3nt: TGTGCCAGCAGCCCCCCTGTCCAAGAGACCCAGTACTTC
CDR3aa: CASSPPVQETQYF

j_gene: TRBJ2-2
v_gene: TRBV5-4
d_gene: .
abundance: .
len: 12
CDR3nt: TGTGCCAGCAGCTTTAACACCGGGGAGCTGTTTTTT
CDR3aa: CASSFNTGELFF

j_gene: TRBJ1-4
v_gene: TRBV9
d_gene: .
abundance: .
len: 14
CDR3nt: TGTGCCAGCCCGGCCGGGACGGTAAATGAAAAACTGTTTTTT
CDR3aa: CASPAGTVNEKLFF

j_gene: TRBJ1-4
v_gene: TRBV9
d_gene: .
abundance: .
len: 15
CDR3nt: TGTGCCAGCAGCGTAGGCCGGGCAACTAATGAAAAACTGTTTTTT
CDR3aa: CASSVGRATNEKLFF

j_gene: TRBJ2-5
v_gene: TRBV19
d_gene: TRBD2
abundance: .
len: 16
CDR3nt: TGTGCCAGTAGTAATTTAGCGGGAGGTCACAAAGAGACCCAGTACTTC
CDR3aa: CASSNLAGGHKETQYF

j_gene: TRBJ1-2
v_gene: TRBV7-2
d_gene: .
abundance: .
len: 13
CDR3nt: TGTGCCAGCAGCTTACTAGGGAATGGTGGCTACACCTTC
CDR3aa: CASSLLGNGGYTF

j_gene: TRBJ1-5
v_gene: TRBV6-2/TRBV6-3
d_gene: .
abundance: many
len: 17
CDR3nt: TGTGCCAGCAGTTACATCGACAACAGGGTTAGCAATCAGCCCCAGCATTTT
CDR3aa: CASSYIDNRVSNQPQHF

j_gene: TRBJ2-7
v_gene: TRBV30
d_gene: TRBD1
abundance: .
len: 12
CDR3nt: TGTGCCTGGATGTACAGGGGGAACGAGCAGTACTTC
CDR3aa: CAWMYRGNEQYF

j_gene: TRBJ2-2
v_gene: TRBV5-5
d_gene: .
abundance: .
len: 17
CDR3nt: TGTGCCAGCAGCCTGATACCCGGGACGATGAACACCGGGGAGCTGTTTTTT
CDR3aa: CASSLIPGTMNTGELFF

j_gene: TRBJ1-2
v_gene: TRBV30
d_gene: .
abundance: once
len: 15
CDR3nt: TGTGCCTGGAGAAGCGGGAGGAGATCCGGCTATGGCTACACCTTC
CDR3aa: CAWRSGRRSGYGYTF

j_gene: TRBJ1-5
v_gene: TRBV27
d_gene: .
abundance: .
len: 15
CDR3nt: TGTGCCAGCAGTTTAGCAACACCTGGGAGTCAGCCCCAGCATTTT
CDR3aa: CASSLATPGSQPQHF

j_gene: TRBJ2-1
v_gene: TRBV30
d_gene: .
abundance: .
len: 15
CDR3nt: TGTGCCTGGAGTGTCCCGGGGTGGTCCTACAATGAGCAGTTCTTC
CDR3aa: CAWSVPGWSYNEQFF

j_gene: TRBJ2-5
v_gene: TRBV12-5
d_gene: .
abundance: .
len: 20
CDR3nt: TGTGCTAGTGGTTTGGTATCGGGATGGACTGGCGAAATCAAACAAGAGACCCAGTACTTC
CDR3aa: CASGLVSGWTGEIKQETQYF

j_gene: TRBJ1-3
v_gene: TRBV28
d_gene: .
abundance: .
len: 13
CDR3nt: TGTGCCAGCAGTTTACGGGTCCCGAACACCATATATTTT
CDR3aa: CASSLRVPNTIYF

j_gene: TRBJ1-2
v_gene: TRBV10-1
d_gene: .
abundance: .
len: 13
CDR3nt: TGCGCCAGCAGTGAGTCGCTGGGTCGCGGCTACACCTTC
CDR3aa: CASSESLGRGYTF

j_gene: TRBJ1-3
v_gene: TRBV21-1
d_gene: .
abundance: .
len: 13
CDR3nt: TGTGCCAGCAGCAGCGGACCGCGAAACACCATATATTTT
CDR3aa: CASSSGPRNTIYF

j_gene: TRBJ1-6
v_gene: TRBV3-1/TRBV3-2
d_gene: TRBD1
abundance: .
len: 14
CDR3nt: TGTGCCAGCAGCCCGGACAGGATAGGCTCACCCCTCCACTTT
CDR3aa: CASSPDRIGSPLHF

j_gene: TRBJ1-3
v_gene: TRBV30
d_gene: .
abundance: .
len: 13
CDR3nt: TGTGCCTGGAGACCAAGGCCTGGAAACACCATATATTTT
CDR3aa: CAWRPRPGNTIYF

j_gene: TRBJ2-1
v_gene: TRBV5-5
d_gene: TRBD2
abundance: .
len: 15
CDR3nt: TGTGCCAGCAGCCCAACTAGCGGGGCCTACAATGAGCAGTTCTTC
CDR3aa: CASSPTSGAYNEQFF

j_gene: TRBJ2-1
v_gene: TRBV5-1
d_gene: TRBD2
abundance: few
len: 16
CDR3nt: TGCGCCAGCAGCTTGGTGGCGGGAGGGCAATCGAATGAGCAGTTCTTC
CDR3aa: CASSLVAGGQSNEQFF

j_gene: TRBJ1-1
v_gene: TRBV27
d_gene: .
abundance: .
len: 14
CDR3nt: TGTGCCAGCAGCAGACAGGCGGCGATGACTGAAGCTTTCTTT
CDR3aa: CASSRQAAMTEAFF

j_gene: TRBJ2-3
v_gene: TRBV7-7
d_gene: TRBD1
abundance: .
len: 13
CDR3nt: TGTGCTAGCAGTACAGGGGCCCCCGATACGCAGTATTTT
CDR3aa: CASSTGAPDTQYF

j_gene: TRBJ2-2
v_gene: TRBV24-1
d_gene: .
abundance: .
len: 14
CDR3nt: TGTGCCACCAGTGATCCCGACAGAACCGGGGAGCTGTTTTTT
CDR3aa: CATSDPDRTGELFF

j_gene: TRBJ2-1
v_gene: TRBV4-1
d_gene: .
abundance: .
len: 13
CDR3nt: TGCGCCAGCAGCCAAGTACATTCCAATGAGCAGTTCTTC
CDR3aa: CASSQVHSNEQFF

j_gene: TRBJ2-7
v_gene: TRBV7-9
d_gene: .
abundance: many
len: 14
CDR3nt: TGTGCCAGCAGCCATAGGGGGAGGGCGTACGAGCAGTACTTC
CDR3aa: CASSHRGRAYEQYF

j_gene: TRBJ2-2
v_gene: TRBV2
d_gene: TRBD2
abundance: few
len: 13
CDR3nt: TGTGGCAGCCGTGTAGCGGGAGCCGGGGAGCTGTTTTTT
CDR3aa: CGSRVAGAGELFF

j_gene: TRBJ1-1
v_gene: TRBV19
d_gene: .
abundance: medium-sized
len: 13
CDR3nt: TGTGCCAGTAGTACAGGAACGGGAAATGAAGCTTTCTTT
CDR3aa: CASSTGTGNEAFF

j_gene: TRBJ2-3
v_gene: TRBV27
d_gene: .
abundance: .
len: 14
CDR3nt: TGTGCCAGCAGTTTAATGGGGATTGGAAATACGCAGTATTTT
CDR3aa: CASSLMGIGNTQYF

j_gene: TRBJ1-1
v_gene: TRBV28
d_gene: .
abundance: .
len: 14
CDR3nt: TGTGCCAGCAGCTTCCTTACAGGGAACACTGAAGCTTTCTTT
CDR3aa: CASSFLTGNTEAFF

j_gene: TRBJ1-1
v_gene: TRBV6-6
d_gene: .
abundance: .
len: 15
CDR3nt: TGTGCCAGCAGTTACTCAGGCAGGGAGAACACTGAAGCTTTCTTT
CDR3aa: CASSYSGRENTEAFF

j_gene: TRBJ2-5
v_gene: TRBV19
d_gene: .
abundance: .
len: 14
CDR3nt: TGTGCCAGTAAGCCAGACGGTCGCCAAGAGACCCAGTACTTC
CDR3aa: CASKPDGRQETQYF

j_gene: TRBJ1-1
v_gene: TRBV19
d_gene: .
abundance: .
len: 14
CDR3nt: TGTGCCAGTAGGGCGGGACAAATGAACACTGAAGCTTTCTTT
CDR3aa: CASRAGQMNTEAFF

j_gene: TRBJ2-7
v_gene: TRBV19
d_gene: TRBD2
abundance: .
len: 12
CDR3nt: TGTAGGCCGGGAGGCCCATCATACGAGCAGTACTTC
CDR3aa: CRPGGPSYEQYF

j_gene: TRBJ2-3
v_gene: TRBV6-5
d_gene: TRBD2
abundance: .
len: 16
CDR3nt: TGTGCCAGCAGTTACTCTTCCACTAGCGGCACAGATACGCAGTATTTT
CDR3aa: CASSYSSTSGTDTQYF

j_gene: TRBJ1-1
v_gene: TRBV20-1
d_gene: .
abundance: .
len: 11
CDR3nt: TGCAGTGCAGTAGTGAACACTGAAGCTTTCTTT
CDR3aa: CSAVVNTEAFF

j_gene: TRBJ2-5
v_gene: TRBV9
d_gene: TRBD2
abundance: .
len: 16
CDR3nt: TGTGCCAGCAGCCCACCGGGACTAGCGGACGGGGAGACCCAGTACTTC
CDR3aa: CASSPPGLADGETQYF

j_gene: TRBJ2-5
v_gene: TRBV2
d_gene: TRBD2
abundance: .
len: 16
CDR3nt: TGTGCCAGCAGTGAGGGTAGCGGGGGGTCGAGAGAGACCCAGTACTTC
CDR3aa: CASSEGSGGSRETQYF

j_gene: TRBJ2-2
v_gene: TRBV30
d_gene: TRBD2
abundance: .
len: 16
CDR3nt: TGTGCCTGGAGCCCCAGTAGCGGGTACGCCACCGGGGAGCTGTTTTTT
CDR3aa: CAWSPSSGYATGELFF